The entry that follows covers one TCR beta chain sequence. The target antigen is unknown. From CD4+ cells came CD45RA+ naive and CD45RA-negative memory subsets. Genomic DNA (from each subset) was split evenly across several immunoSEQ plates. Produced via immunoSEQ multiplex PCR; TCRdb's table is partial and in-frame only. The sample includes under 1,100,000 clones, around 74% of them seen just once. The data originate from a study of shared clonotypes between healthy human individuals. Study results and caveats: What rarefaction showed was incomplete sorted-subset sequencing despite large depth.

Trimming cost V 6 bases and J 10 bases, with 16 bases left between them. Germline CDR1 reads SGHTA; CDR2 reads FQGNSA. The CDR3 spans 13 residues. The sequence derives from a man between 18 and 29 years old in good health. Sequencing was carried out using memory CD4+ T cells sorted from blood. Noted subset: CD45RA-negative fraction. The chain couples TRBV7-2 to TRBJ1-3; tentative D call: TRBD1 (5 bases). The CDR3 DNA follows: TGTGCCAGCAGTTCCGTTCAGGGCCGGACCATATATTTT. Its protein product is CASSSVQGRTIYF.